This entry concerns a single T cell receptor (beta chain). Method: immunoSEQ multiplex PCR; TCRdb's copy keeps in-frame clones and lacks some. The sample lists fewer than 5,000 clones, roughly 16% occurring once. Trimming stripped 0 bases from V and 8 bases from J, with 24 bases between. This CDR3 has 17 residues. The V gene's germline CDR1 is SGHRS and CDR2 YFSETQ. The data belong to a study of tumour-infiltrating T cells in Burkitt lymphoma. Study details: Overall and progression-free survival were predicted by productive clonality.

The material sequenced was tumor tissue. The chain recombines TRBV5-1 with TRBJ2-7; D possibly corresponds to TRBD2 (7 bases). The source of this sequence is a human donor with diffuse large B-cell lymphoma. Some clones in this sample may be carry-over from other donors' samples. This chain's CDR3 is CASSLEAGVSHGGKQYF. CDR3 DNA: TGCGCCAGCAGCTTGGAGGCGGGAGTCTCTCACGGGGGCAAGCAGTACTTC.